This TCR beta chain was identified during a study of shared clonotypes between healthy human individuals. Some clones are missing from TCRdb's copy, which holds only in-frame ones; the method was immunoSEQ multiplex PCR. Here the sample spans some 490,000 clones, about 72% being singletons. This receptor was obtained from a woman between 40 and 55 years old in good health. Some clones in this sample may be carry-over from other donors' samples. Input material: PBMCs.

CDR3 in DNA: TGTGCCAGCAGTGAATACCACGAGCAGTACTTC. This sequence encodes CASSEYHEQYF. The rearrangement joins TRBV2 to TRBJ2-7; D call uncertain. The CDR3 covers 11 residues. The ends were cut back, 2 bases at V and 5 bases at J, with 4 bases in the middle. Per germline, CDR1 SNHLY and CDR2 FYNNEI.